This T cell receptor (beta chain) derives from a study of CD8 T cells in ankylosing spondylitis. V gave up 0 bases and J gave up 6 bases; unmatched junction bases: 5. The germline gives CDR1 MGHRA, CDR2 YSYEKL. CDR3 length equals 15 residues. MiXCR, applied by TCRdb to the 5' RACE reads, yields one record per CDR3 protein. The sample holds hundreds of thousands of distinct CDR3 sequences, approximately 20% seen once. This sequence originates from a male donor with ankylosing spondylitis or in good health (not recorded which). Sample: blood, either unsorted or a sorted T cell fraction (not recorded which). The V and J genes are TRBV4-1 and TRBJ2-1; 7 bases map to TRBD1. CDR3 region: CASSQEGQGVNEQFF. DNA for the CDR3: TGCGCCAGCAGCCAAGAAGGGCAGGGGGTCAATGAGCAGTTCTTC.